These T cell receptor beta chains were read from a single sample in a study of cytomegalovirus exposure and HLA in healthy donors. The method was immunoSEQ multiplex PCR; TCRdb's version includes in-frame clones alone and lacks a portion of them. This table has 110,000 to 150,000 clones, 80% appearing once. The sample consisted of PBMCs. These receptor sequences come from a man aged 40-50 years in good health and CMV-seronegative. Both conserved end residues are part of each CDR3. The D gene is left open where the match is weak. Size is omitted from some rows. Given values are once, few, many or a class for expanded clones.

NA	13	TRBD2	TRBV7-2	TRBJ2-4	CASSTRGGNIQYF	TGTGCCAGCAGCACCCGGGGGGGAAACATTCAGTACTTC
NA	15	NA	TRBV5-4	TRBJ2-5	CASNNRGGHQETQYF	TGTGCCAGCAACAATAGGGGGGGGCACCAAGAGACCCAGTACTTC
NA	13	NA	TRBV6-6	TRBJ2-5	CASSPRPQETQYF	TGTGCCAGCAGCCCCAGGCCACAAGAGACCCAGTACTTC
once	16	NA	TRBV10-1	TRBJ2-1	CASSESLQTGYNEQFF	TGCGCCAGCAGTGAGTCGCTTCAAACAGGGTACAATGAGCAGTTCTTC
NA	17	NA	TRBV28	TRBJ2-7	CASSQLRGIGQNYEQYF	TGTGCCAGCAGCCAGCTCAGAGGGATAGGACAGAACTACGAGCAGTACTTC
NA	14	TRBD1	TRBV2	TRBJ1-1	CASRGQGLNTEAFF	TGTGCCAGCAGAGGACAGGGCCTGAACACTGAAGCTTTCTTT
once	13	NA	TRBV25-1	TRBJ2-7	CASSDRQTGEQYF	TGTGCCAGCAGTGATAGACAGACAGGCGAGCAGTACTTC
NA	11	NA	TRBV29-1	TRBJ1-1	CSVRQIVGAFF	TGCAGCGTAAGACAAATCGTCGGAGCTTTCTTT
NA	15	TRBD1	TRBV9	TRBJ2-7	CASSFRDSHTYEQYF	TGTGCCAGCAGCTTCCGGGACAGTCACACCTACGAGCAGTACTTC
NA	14	NA	TRBV10-2	TRBJ2-3	CASSEWQSTDTQYF	TGCGCCAGCAGTGAATGGCAGAGCACAGATACGCAGTATTTT
NA	13	TRBD1	TRBV19	TRBJ2-7	CASRRTGLDEQYF	TGTGCCAGTCGGAGGACAGGGCTCGACGAGCAGTACTTC
NA	14	TRBD1	TRBV19	TRBJ2-7	CASTQDRFSYEQYF	TGTGCCAGTACCCAGGACAGGTTCTCCTACGAGCAGTACTTC
NA	16	TRBD2	TRBV7-2	TRBJ2-1	CASSLVFGTNYNEQFF	TGTGCCAGCAGCTTAGTATTCGGGACTAACTACAATGAGCAGTTCTTC
once	13	NA	TRBV5-5	TRBJ1-2	CASSRRQDYGYTF	TGTGCCAGCAGCCGCAGACAGGACTATGGCTACACCTTC
NA	15	TRBD1	TRBV6-5	TRBJ2-7	CASSLGQATSYEQYF	TGTGCCAGCAGTCTCGGACAGGCCACATCCTACGAGCAGTACTTC
NA	17	TRBD1	TRBV27	TRBJ1-5	CASSFNRDRGGNQPQHF	TGTGCCAGCAGTTTTAACCGCGACAGGGGAGGGAATCAGCCCCAGCATTTT
NA	11	NA	TRBV20-1	TRBJ1-1	CSARGGTEAFF	TGCAGTGCTAGAGGCGGCACTGAAGCTTTCTTT
NA	13	NA	TRBV29-1	TRBJ2-7	CSVETESPHEQYF	TGCAGCGTTGAAACGGAGTCTCCCCACGAGCAGTACTTC
few	15	NA	TRBV27	TRBJ2-5	CASRGLAATQETQYF	TGTGCCAGCCGGGGATTAGCGGCAACCCAAGAGACCCAGTACTTC
NA	15	NA	TRBV6-5	TRBJ2-7	CASSQDSPLSYEQYF	TGTGCCAGCAGTCAAGACAGCCCTCTATCCTACGAGCAGTACTTC
NA	16	TRBD2	TRBV5-4	TRBJ2-5	CASSFYGTSGQETQYF	TGTGCCAGCAGCTTCTACGGGACTAGCGGGCAAGAGACCCAGTACTTC
NA	15	TRBD2	TRBV15	TRBJ2-2	CATSEKSLAGTELFF	TGTGCCACCAGCGAAAAGTCACTAGCGGGGACGGAGCTGTTTTTT
NA	13	NA	TRBV19	TRBJ1-2	CATSTGGNYGYTF	TGTGCCACCTCGACGGGGGGGAACTATGGCTACACCTTC
NA	13	TRBD1	TRBV7-9	TRBJ2-3	CASSQTGVDTQYF	TGTGCCAGCAGCCAAACAGGGGTAGATACGCAGTATTTT
few	14	TRBD1	TRBV19	TRBJ2-5	CASWTGTPSETQYF	TGTGCCTCCTGGACAGGGACCCCCTCAGAGACCCAGTACTTC
once	12	NA	TRBV7-9	TRBJ2-3	CASSFGTGTQYF	TGTGCCAGCAGCTTCGGAACGGGTACGCAGTATTTT